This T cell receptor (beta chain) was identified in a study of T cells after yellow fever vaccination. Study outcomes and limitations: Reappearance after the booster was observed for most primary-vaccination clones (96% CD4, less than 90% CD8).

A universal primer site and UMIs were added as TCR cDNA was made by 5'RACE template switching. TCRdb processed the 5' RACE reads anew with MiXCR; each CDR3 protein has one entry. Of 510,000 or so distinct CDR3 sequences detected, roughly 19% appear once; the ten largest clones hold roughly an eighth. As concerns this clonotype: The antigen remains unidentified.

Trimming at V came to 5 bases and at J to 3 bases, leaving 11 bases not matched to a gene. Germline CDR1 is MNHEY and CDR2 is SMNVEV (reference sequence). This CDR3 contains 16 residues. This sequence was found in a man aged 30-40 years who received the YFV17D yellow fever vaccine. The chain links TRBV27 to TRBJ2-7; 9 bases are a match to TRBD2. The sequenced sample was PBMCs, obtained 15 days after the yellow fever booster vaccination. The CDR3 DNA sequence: TGTGCCAGCAGTCACGTAGCGGGAGTCGGTTACTACGAGCAGTACTTC. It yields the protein CASSHVAGVGYYEQYF.